This T cell receptor (beta chain) was sequenced in a study of T-cell memory formation after mild COVID-19. Broader study findings: The SARS-CoV-2 specificity of second-wave clones reaching peak at day 37 remained unverified. That cross-reactive memory joined was suggested by some responding clones appearing in pre-infection memory.

This clonotype was seen more than once but under ten times. Its antigen remains unknown. TCRdb reprocessed the 5' RACE reads via MiXCR and lists one record per CDR3 protein. The repertoire has 400,000 to 500,000 distinct CDR3 sequences, 15% to 25% of them found once; the top ten carry around 8.4%. CDR1 and CDR2 (germline): SEHNR, FQNEAQ (reference sequence). Trimming shortened V by 5 bases and J by 4 bases, and 17 bases separated the two germline ends. This CDR3 is 15 amino acids long. The clonotype comes from an adult woman who had mild COVID-19 (a few samples of this study predate the infection). Cell type and time point are not known. Sequenced: PBMCs or a T cell subset sorted from them (not recorded which). The rearrangement uses TRBV7-9 and TRBJ2-5; D remains ambiguous. The CDR3 region is CASSQILVVSETQYF. CDR3 DNA: TGTGCCAGCAGCCAAATTTTAGTAGTGTCAGAGACCCAGTACTTC.